Included here is one TCR beta chain sequence, with context. Individuals aged about 18 to 100 years were recruited from roughly 23 US areas. Self-reported history from a screening survey and questionnaire set each donor's cohort. How the authors handled the data: Amplified reference gene primers provided the basis for estimating nucleated cell counts. The repertoire was sequenced with immunoSEQ multiplex PCR; TCRdb's copy has only in-frame clones and lacks some. V, J and clone size are those of that table, while D and trimming were read from the DNA. Among fewer than 250,000 clones, 75% to 85% were seen once, and the ten largest hold approximately 9.1%. These data are taken from a study of blood T cell repertoires in COVID-19. About the research overall: Nucleic acid was either cDNA or gDNA, and it came from T cells, B-cell-depleted T cells, or PBMCs.

Sequencing was carried out using PBMCs or T cells enriched from blood (not recorded which). This sequence originates from a woman aged 45-65 years with acute COVID-19.

The CDR3 protein is CASSYSDRGGEQYF. The CDR3 bases are TGTGCCAGCAGTTACTCCGACAGGGGAGGCGAGCAGTACTTC. The chain links TRBV6-2 or TRBV6-3 to TRBJ2-7, with 8 bases matching TRBD1. The CDR3 is 14 amino acids. V lost 0 bases, J lost 6 bases, and 4 bases stayed unmatched. Germline V CDR1 and CDR2: MNHEY, SVGEGT.